Sequencing of this T cell receptor (beta chain) was carried out in a study of shared clonotypes between healthy human individuals. Measured with immunoSEQ multiplex PCR; TCRdb has only the in-frame clones, and not every one. The repertoire holds some 1,600,000 clones, with approximately 98% as singletons. The CDR3 consists of 18 residues. V was pared by 0 bases and J by 2 bases, with 23 bases between. Germline CDR1 reads GTSNPN; CDR2 reads SVGIG (reference sequence). The specimen was naive CD4+ T cells sorted from blood. As to subset: CD45RA+ positively selected. The sequence came from a man aged 25-45 years in good health. The rearrangement joins TRBV30 to TRBJ2-7; D gene uncertain. In DNA, the CDR3 is TGTGCCTGGAGTGTACCCCCAGGTGAGATACTGGGCCCCTACGAGCAGTACTTC. Translating it yields CAWSVPPGEILGPYEQYF.